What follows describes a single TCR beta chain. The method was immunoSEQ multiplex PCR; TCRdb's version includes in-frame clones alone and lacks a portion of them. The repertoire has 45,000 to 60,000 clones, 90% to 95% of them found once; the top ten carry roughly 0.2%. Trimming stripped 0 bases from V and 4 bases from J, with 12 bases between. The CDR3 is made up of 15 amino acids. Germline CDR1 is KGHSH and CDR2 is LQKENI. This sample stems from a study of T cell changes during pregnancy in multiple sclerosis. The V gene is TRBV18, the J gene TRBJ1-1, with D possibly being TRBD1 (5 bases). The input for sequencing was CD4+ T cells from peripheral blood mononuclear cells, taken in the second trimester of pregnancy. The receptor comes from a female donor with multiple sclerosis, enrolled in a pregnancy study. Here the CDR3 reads CASSPPGGSPTEAFF. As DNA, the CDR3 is TGTGCCAGCTCACCACCTGGGGGGAGCCCCACTGAAGCTTTCTTT. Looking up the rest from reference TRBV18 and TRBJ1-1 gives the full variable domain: NAGVMQNPRHLVRRRGQEARLRCSPMKGHSHVYWYRQLPEEGLKFMVYLQKENIIDESGMPKERFSAEFPKEGPSILRIQQVVRGDSAAYFCASSPPGGSPTEAFFGQGTRLTVV.